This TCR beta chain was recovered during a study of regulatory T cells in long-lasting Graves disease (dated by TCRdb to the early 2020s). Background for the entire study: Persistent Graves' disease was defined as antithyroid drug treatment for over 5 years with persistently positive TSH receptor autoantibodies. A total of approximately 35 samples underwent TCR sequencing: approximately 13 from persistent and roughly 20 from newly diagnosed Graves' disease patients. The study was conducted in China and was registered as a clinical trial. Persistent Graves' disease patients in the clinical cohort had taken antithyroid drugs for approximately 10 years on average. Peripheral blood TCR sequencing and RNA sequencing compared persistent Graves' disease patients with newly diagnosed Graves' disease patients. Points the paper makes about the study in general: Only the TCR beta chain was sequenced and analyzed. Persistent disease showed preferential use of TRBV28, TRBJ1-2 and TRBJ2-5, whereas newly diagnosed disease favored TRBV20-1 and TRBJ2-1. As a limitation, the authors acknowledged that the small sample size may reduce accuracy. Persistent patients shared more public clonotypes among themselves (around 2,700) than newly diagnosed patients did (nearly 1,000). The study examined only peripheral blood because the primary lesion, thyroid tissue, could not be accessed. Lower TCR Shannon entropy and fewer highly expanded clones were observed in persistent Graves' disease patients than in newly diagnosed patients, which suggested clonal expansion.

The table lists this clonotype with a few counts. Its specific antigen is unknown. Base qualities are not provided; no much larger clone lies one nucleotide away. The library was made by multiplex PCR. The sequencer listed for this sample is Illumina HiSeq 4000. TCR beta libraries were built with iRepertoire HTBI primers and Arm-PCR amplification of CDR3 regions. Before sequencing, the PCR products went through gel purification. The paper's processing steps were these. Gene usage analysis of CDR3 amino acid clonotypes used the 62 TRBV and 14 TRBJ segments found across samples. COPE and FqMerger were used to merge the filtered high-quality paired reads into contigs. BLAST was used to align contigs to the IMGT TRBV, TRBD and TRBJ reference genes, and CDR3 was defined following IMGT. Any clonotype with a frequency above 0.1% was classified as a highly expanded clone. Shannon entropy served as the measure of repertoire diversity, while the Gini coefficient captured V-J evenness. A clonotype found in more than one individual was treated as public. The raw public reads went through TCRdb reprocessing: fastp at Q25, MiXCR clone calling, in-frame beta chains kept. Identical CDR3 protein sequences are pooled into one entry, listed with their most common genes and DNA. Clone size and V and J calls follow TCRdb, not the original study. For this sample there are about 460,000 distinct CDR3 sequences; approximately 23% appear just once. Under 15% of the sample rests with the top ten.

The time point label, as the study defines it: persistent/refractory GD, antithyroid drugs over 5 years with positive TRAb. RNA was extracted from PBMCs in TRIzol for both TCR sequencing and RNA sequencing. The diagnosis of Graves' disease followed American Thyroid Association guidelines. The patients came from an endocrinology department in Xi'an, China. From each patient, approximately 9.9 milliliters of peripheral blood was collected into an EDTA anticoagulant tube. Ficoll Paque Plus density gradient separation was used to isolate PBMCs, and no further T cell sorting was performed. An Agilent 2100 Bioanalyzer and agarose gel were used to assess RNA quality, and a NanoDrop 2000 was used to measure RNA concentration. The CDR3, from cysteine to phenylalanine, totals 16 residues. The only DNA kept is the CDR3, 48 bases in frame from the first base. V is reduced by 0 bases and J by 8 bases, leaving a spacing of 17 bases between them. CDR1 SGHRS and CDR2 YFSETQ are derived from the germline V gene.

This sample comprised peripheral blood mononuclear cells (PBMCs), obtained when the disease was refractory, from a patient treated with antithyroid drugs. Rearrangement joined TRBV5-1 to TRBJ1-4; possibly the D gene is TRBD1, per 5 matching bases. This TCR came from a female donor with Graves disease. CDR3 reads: CASSLASGANREKLFF. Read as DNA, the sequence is TGCGCCAGCAGCTTGGCTAGCGGGGCTAATCGGGAAAAACTGTTTTTT. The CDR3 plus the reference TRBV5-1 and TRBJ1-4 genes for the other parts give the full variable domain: KAGVTQTPRYLIKTRGQQVTLSCSPISGHRSVSWYQQTPGQGLQFLFEYFSETQRNKGNFPGRFSGRQFSNSRSEMNVSTLELGDSALYLCASSLASGANREKLFFGSGTQLSVL.